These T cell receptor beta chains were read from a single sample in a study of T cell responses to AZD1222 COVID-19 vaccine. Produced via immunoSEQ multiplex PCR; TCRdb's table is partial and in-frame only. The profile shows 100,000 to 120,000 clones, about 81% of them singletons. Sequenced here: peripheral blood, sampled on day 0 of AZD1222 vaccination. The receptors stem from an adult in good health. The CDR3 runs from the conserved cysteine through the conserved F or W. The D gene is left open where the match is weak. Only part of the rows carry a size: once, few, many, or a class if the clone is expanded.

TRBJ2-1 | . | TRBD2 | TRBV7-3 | TGTGCCAGCAGCTTAACGTTAGCGGGGCCCACTGAGCAGTTCTTC | CASSLTLAGPTEQFF
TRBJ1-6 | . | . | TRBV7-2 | TGTGCCAGCCGGGACGGACCAACATATAATTCACCCCTCCACTTT | CASRDGPTYNSPLHF
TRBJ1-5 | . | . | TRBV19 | TGTGCCAGTTCGAGGTCCGACCAGCCCCAGCATTTT | CASSRSDQPQHF
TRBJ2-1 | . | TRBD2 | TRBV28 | TGTGCAGTAAGCGGGAGGACCTACAATGAGCAGTTCTTC | CAVSGRTYNEQFF
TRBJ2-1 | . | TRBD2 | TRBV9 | TGTGCCAGCAGCTTCGCGGGAGAGGCTTACAATGAGCAGTTCTTC | CASSFAGEAYNEQFF
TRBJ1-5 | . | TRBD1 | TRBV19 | TGTGCCTCACGGGCCCCGGGACAGGGGGCGGGACAGCCCCAGCATTTT | CASRAPGQGAGQPQHF
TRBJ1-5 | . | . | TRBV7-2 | TGTGCCAGCAGCTTAGTCGTAGGGAATAGCAATCAGCCCCAGCATTTT | CASSLVVGNSNQPQHF
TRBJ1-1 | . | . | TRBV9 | TGTGCCAGCAGCGCTTCCGGGACGTGGGGGACTGAAGCTTTCTTT | CASSASGTWGTEAFF
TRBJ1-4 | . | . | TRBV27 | TGTGCCAGCAGTTTGAAGCGTTGGACGGCGGGTGCAACTAATGAAAAACTGTTTTTT | CASSLKRWTAGATNEKLFF
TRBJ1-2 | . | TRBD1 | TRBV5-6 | TGTGCCAGCAGCTGGACAGGGAGGCGGGGGGATGGCTACACCTTC | CASSWTGRRGDGYTF
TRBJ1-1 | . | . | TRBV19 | TGTGCCAGTAGAGAAGGCAGGGTGGACACTGAAGCTTTCTTT | CASREGRVDTEAFF
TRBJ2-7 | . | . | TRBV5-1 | TGCGCCAGCAGCTTTCACCACGAGCAGTACTTC | CASSFHHEQYF
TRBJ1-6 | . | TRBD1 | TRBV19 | TGTGCCAGTAGAAATGACAGGGGTAATTCACCCCTCCACTTT | CASRNDRGNSPLHF
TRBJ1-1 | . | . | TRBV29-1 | TGCAGCGGGACAGCGATGAACACTGAAGCTTTCTTT | CSGTAMNTEAFF
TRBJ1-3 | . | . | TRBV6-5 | TGTGCCAGCAGTTACTACCAGACGAACTCTGGAAACACCATATATTTT | CASSYYQTNSGNTIYF
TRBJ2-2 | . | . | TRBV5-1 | TGCGCCAGCAGCTTTTCCCGTGGGGGTAACACCGGGGAGCTGTTTTTT | CASSFSRGGNTGELFF
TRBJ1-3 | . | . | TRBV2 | TGTGCCAGCAGCGGCGGGATCTCTGGAAACACCATATATTTT | CASSGGISGNTIYF
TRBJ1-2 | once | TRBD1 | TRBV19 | TGTGCCAGTAGTATAGGAGGGGGCCATGGCTACACCTTC | CASSIGGGHGYTF
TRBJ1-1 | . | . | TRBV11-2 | TGTGCCAGCAGCCTCACAACAGGGACTGAAGCTTTCTTT | CASSLTTGTEAFF
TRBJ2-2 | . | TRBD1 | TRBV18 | TGTGCCAGCTCACCCCGGACAGGGTTAGCCGGGGAGCTGTTTTTT | CASSPRTGLAGELFF
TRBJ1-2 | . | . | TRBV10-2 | TGCGCCAGCAGTGAACGGAGGGAAGGCTACACCTTC | CASSERREGYTF
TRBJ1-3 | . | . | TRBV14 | TGTGCCAGCAGCCAAGATCTGGTCAGGGGCATCTCTGGAAACACCATATATTTT | CASSQDLVRGISGNTIYF
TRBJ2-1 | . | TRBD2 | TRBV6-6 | TGTGCCAGCGGCTACGGACTAGCGTCGAAGTACCCAAAGTACCATGAGCAGTTCTTC | CASGYGLASKYPKYHEQFF
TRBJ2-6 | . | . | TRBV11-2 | TGTGCCAGCAGGGGGCTCCGCCTGAACTCTGGGGCCAACGTCCTGACTTTC | CASRGLRLNSGANVLTF
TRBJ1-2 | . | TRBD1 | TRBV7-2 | TGTGCCAGCAGCTTAGAGTCCGGACAGGGGAATGGCTACACCTTC | CASSLESGQGNGYTF